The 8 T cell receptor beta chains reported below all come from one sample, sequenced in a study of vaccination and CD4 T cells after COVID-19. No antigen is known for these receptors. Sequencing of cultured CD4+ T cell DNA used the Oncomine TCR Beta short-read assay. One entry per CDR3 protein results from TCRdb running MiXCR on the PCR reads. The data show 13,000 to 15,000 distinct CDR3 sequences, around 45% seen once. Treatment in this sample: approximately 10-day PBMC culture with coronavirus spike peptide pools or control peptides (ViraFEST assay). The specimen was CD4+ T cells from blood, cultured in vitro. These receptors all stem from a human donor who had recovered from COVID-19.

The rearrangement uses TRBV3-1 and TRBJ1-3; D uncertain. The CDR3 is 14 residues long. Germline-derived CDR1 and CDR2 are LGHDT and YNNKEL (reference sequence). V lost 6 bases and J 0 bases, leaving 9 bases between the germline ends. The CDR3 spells CASRQTSSGNTIYF. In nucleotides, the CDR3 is TGTGCCAGCAGACAAACAAGCTCTGGAAACACCATATATTTT.

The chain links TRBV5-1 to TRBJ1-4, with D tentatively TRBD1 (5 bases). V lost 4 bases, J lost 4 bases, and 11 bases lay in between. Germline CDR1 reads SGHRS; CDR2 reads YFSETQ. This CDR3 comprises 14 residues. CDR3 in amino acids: CASSPRQRNEKLFF. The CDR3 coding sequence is TGCGCCAGCAGCCCCCGACAGCGTAATGAAAAACTGTTTTTT.

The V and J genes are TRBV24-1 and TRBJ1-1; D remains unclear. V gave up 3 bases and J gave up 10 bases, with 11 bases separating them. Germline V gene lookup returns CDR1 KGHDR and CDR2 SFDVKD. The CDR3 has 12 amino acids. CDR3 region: CATSDEVGRAFF. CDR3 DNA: TGTGCCACCAGTGATGAGGTAGGAAGAGCTTTCTTT.

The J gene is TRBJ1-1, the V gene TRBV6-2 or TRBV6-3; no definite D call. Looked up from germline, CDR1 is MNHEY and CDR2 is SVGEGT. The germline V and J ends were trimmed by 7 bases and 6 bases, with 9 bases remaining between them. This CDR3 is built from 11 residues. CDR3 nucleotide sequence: TGTGCCAGCACCTACTTCTCTGAAGCTTTCTTT. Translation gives CASTYFSEAFF.

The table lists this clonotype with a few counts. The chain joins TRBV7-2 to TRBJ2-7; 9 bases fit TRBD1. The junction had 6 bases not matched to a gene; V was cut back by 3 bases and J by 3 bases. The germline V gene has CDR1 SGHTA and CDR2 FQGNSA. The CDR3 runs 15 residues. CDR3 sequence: CASSLGQGPNYEQYF. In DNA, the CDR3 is TGTGCCAGCAGCTTGGGACAGGGACCCAACTACGAGCAGTACTTC.

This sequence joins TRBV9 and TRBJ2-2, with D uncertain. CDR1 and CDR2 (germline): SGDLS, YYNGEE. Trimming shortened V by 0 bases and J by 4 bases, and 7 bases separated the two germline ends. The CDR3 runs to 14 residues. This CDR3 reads CASSVGFSTGELFF. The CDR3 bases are TGTGCCAGCAGCGTAGGTTTCAGCACCGGGGAGCTGTTTTTT.

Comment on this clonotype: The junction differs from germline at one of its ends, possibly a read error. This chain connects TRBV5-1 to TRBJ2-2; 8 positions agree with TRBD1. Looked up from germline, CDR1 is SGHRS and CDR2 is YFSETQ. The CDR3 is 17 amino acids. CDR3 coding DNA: TGCGCCAGCAGCTTGGGCCGGACAGGGATCGACACCGGGGAGTTGTTTTTT. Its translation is CASSLGRTGIDTGELFF.

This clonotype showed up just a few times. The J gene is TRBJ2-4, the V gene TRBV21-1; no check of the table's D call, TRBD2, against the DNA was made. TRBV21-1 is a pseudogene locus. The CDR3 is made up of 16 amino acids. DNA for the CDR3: TGTGCCAGCAGCAAGCTGCTTAGCGGGGCCAAAAACATTCAGTACTTC. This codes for CASSKLLSGAKNIQYF.